This TCR beta chain was recorded in a study of CD8 T cells in Susac syndrome. Reverse transcription used about 0.45 to 1 ug RNA and random hexamers. TCRdb analysed the immunoSEQ multiplex PCR reads with MiXCR anew, one entry per CDR3 protein. This sample yields about 200,000 distinct CDR3 sequences, of which about 95% are seen a single time; approximately 0.093% belongs to the top ten. Germline V gene data show CDR1 as LGHDT and CDR2 as YNNKEL (reference sequence). V shed 2 bases and J shed 2 bases, with 18 bases lying between them. The CDR3 is 17 amino acids. The chain uses TRBV3-1 and TRBJ1-1, with a tentative D call TRBD1 (5 bases). This sequence was found in a human donor with multiple sclerosis. The sequencing input was CD4+ T cells from PBMCs. The CDR3 loop reads CASSQPGGMWVNTEAFF. The CDR3 DNA reads as TGTGCCAGCAGCCAACCGGGGGGGATGTGGGTTAACACTGAAGCTTTCTTT.